The rows below give T cell receptor beta chains drawn from one sample of a study of blood T cell repertoires in COVID-19. Produced via immunoSEQ multiplex PCR; TCRdb's table is partial and in-frame only. The repertoire holds roughly 290,000 clones, with 80% to 90% as singletons. The sequenced material came from PBMCs or T cells enriched from blood (not recorded which). The receptor source for this set is a man aged 25 to 40 who had recovered from COVID-19. Both conserved end residues are trimmed from each CDR3. The order of the fields is CDR3 length, V gene, J gene, D gene, CDR3 protein. A D gene is named only where the DNA matches it firmly.

14	TRBV7-2	TRBJ2-7	TRBD1	ASSLAPGRGPYEQY
10	TRBV6-6	TRBJ1-2	NA	ASSYVEGGYT
15	TRBV19	TRBJ1-4	TRBD1	ASSKSGQGATNEKLF
12	TRBV28	TRBJ1-1	NA	ASSLATANTEAF
10	TRBV14	TRBJ1-6	NA	ASSHPRGPLH
12	TRBV2	TRBJ2-5	TRBD1	ASSRQGATETQY
18	TRBV18	TRBJ1-3	TRBD1	ASSPTPGRQGRDPGNTIY
12	TRBV7-2	TRBJ1-4	NA	ASSLGRETEKLF
13	TRBV11-2	TRBJ1-1	TRBD1	ASSALDRDDTEAF
14	TRBV7-3	TRBJ2-1	TRBD2	ASSVAGTRFSAEQF
13	TRBV27	TRBJ1-5	TRBD1	ASSRDRGPNQPQH
11	TRBV5-4	TRBJ1-2	TRBD1	ASSVGQGRGYT
12	TRBV3-1/TRBV3-2	TRBJ1-1	TRBD1	ASSQGQGRTEAF
10	TRBV2	TRBJ1-5	NA	ASTGHNQPQH
11	TRBV2	TRBJ2-7	TRBD1	ASSRDRVYEQY
11	TRBV5-6	TRBJ2-3	TRBD2	ASISGARDTQY
13	TRBV7-9	TRBJ2-3	TRBD2	ASSLAGGYTDTQY
14	TRBV11-2	TRBJ2-2	NA	ASRRTGTYDDGELF
12	TRBV5-1	TRBJ1-5	NA	ASSDSGAGQPQH
9	TRBV19	TRBJ1-5	NA	ASIWGDRQH
14	TRBV5-1	TRBJ1-1	TRBD1	ASSSGTVNMNTEAF
13	TRBV5-1	TRBJ2-2	NA	ASRRPGGNTGELF
11	TRBV7-7	TRBJ2-5	NA	ASSSDIQETQY
14	TRBV30	TRBJ2-5	TRBD1	AYARYRGLGQETQY
12	TRBV5-4	TRBJ1-3	NA	ASSRRDSGNTIY
14	TRBV29-1	TRBJ2-3	TRBD2	SAAQGSAGGPNTQY
12	TRBV5-4	TRBJ1-6	NA	ASRGGRLYSPLH
12	TRBV20-1	TRBJ2-3	NA	SASWRGRTDTQY
10	TRBV29-1	TRBJ1-2	NA	SVQTGHYGYT
12	TRBV5-4	TRBJ2-7	NA	ASSHPRTPYEQY
12	TRBV19	TRBJ1-2	TRBD1	ASRPGQTAYGYT
15	TRBV30	TRBJ2-7	TRBD2	AWSVPWLAGSTYEQY
13	TRBV28	TRBJ1-2	TRBD1	ASSTRTGSFYGYT
16	TRBV15	TRBJ1-5	TRBD1	ATSRDFNRQGLNQPQH
14	TRBV2	TRBJ1-5	NA	ASSVSRGLGNQPQH
10	TRBV11-1	TRBJ1-1	NA	ASSQLQGRAF
13	TRBV5-1	TRBJ2-1	TRBD2	ASSASGGNYNEQF
12	TRBV29-1	TRBJ2-1	TRBD1	SVVARLQGHEQF
13	TRBV5-1	TRBJ1-6	TRBD1	ASSPQGGYNSPLH
13	TRBV7-3	TRBJ1-2	NA	ASSLDAGGFYGYT
10	TRBV25-1	TRBJ2-5	NA	ASSGSVATQY
11	TRBV9	TRBJ1-1	NA	ASNLAGYTEAF
10	TRBV6-2/TRBV6-3	TRBJ1-1	TRBD1	ASSTLTGEAF
10	TRBV5-4	TRBJ2-1	NA	ASSQAYNEQF
12	TRBV6-5	TRBJ1-5	TRBD1	AGGRGFGNQPQH
15	TRBV4-1	TRBJ2-3	TRBD1	ASSQFDRGELADTQY